This is a list of T cell receptor beta chains from one sample in a study of tumor-infiltrating lymphocytes in primary liver carcinoma. TCRdb processed the multiplex PCR reads anew with MiXCR; each CDR3 protein has one entry. The sample shows 330,000 or so distinct CDR3 sequences, less than 75% of them seen only once. Sequencing input: peripheral blood. Receptor source: a man aged 35-49 years with primary liver carcinoma and hepatitis B virus infection. CDR3s include the opening cysteine and the closing phenylalanine or tryptophan. The D gene is left open where the match is weak. Clone size is not always given. Where it is, it says once, few, many or a class for expanded clones.

CDR3nt,CDR3aa,v_gene,abundance,j_gene,d_gene
TGTGCCATCAGTGAGTCGGGGGGGAACGAATACGAACAGTACTTC,CAISESGGNEYEQYF,TRBV10-3,.,TRBJ2-7,TRBD2
TGTGCCAGCAGCCGGACAGGGTTCAATCAGCCCCAGCATTTT,CASSRTGFNQPQHF,TRBV28,.,TRBJ1-5,TRBD1
TGTGCCAGCAGCTTAGATCTTAGGACAGAGGCTGATCTAATCTCCTACGAGCAGTATTTC,CASSLDLRTEADLISYEQYF,TRBV11-2,.,TRBJ2-7,.
TGTGCCAGAGGGGACAGGGGGTTCAAGCAGTTCTTC,CARGDRGFKQFF,TRBV6-2/TRBV6-3,.,TRBJ2-1,TRBD1
TGCAGCGTTGAAGGAGGTAGCGGGGGATACACAGATACGCAGTATTTT,CSVEGGSGGYTDTQYF,TRBV29-1,many,TRBJ2-3,TRBD2
TGTGCCAGCAGCCCACGGGACACATACACCGGGGAGCTGTTTTTT,CASSPRDTYTGELFF,TRBV6-2/TRBV6-3,.,TRBJ2-2,.
TGTGCCTGGAGTGTACGTAGCGGGCGGGAGAGGAATGAGCAGTTCTTC,CAWSVRSGRERNEQFF,TRBV30,.,TRBJ2-1,TRBD2
TGTGCCATCAGTCAGTCTCAGGTGAAGGGGGAGCTGTTTTTT,CAISQSQVKGELFF,TRBV10-3,.,TRBJ2-2,.
TGTGCCACCAGTGAACCGGGACAGGAGGCCTACAATGAGCAGTTCTTC,CATSEPGQEAYNEQFF,TRBV24-1,.,TRBJ2-1,TRBD1
TGTGCCTGGAGCCTAGCGGGAGGGGAGGATACGCAGTATTTT,CAWSLAGGEDTQYF,TRBV30,few,TRBJ2-3,TRBD2
TGTGCCAGCATGGGGGGACAGGGGGTAAATGGCTACACCTTC,CASMGGQGVNGYTF,TRBV6-1,many,TRBJ1-2,TRBD1
TGTACCAGCAGCTACGATTCGAACACTGATGCTTTCTTT,CTSSYDSNTDAFF,TRBV5-4,.,TRBJ1-1,.
TGTGCCAGCAGTTACGGAGGGATCCAAGAGACCCAGTACTTC,CASSYGGIQETQYF,TRBV6-5,medium-sized,TRBJ2-5,.
TGTGCCAGCAGCCAATGGACAGGGAGCGAGACCCAGTACTTC,CASSQWTGSETQYF,TRBV14,many,TRBJ2-5,TRBD1
TGTGCGAGCAGCCAGACTACCGACGAGCAGTACTTC,CASSQTTDEQYF,TRBV11-2,.,TRBJ2-7,.
TGTGCCAGCTTAACAGGGCTACTCACCGGGGAGCTGTTTTTT,CASLTGLLTGELFF,TRBV28,.,TRBJ2-2,.
TGTGCCAGCAGCCATTTCAATGAGCAGTTCTTC,CASSHFNEQFF,TRBV14,many,TRBJ2-1,.
TGTGCCAACAGCCCCCAGGGGATCCCTTCCAATGAGCAGTTCTTC,CANSPQGIPSNEQFF,TRBV5-5,.,TRBJ2-1,.
TGTGCCAATAATGGAGATACGCAGTATTTT,CANNGDTQYF,TRBV11-2,.,TRBJ2-3,.
TGTGCCAGCAGCCATGTTGAGCCCGATACGCAGTATTTT,CASSHVEPDTQYF,TRBV4-2,.,TRBJ2-3,.
TGTGCCAGCAGTAAGGGGCTTACAGGAAACACCATATATTTT,CASSKGLTGNTIYF,TRBV6-1,once,TRBJ1-3,.
TGTGCCAGCAGCTCGGGTCTAGCGGGACGATATATTGAGCAGTTCTTC,CASSSGLAGRYIEQFF,TRBV11-2,.,TRBJ2-1,TRBD2
TGTACCAGCAGCTTACAGGGGGCCAGGACAGATACGCAGTATTTT,CTSSLQGARTDTQYF,TRBV11-2,.,TRBJ2-3,TRBD1
TGTGCCAGCAGGTACGGCACAGATACGCAGTATTTT,CASRYGTDTQYF,TRBV11-2,.,TRBJ2-3,.
TGCGCCGGCAGCCTAGGTGTAACTAACGGTTCCTACGAGCAGTACTTC,CAGSLGVTNGSYEQYF,TRBV4-1,.,TRBJ2-7,.
TGTGCCGGCAGCCGACTAGCGGGAGAACGAAATGAGCACTTCTTC,CAGSRLAGERNEHFF,TRBV6-2/TRBV6-3,.,TRBJ2-1,TRBD2
TGTGCCAGCAGCGGGGATTGGACAGGGGGACTAGCGGGAGTATCTCACTACGAGCAGTACTTC,CASSGDWTGGLAGVSHYEQYF,TRBV14,.,TRBJ2-7,TRBD2
TGTGCCAGCAGCTTAGCTCAGGGAGGGTACCAAGAGACCCAGTACTTC,CASSLAQGGYQETQYF,TRBV11-2,many,TRBJ2-5,TRBD2
TGCGCCAGCAGCACTTTTGGACAGGGGGTCTACGAGCAGTACTTC,CASSTFGQGVYEQYF,TRBV5-1,.,TRBJ2-7,TRBD1
TGCGCCAGCAGCCAGGACATGGGAATAGATACGCAGTATTTT,CASSQDMGIDTQYF,TRBV4-3,.,TRBJ2-3,.
TGTGCCAGCAGTCCGAATAGGGTCGAGGATATGCAGTATTTT,CASSPNRVEDMQYF,TRBV11-2,.,TRBJ2-3,.
TGCGCCAGCAGCTTTCGAGAGAACACTGAAGCTTTCTTT,CASSFRENTEAFF,TRBV5-1,few,TRBJ1-1,.